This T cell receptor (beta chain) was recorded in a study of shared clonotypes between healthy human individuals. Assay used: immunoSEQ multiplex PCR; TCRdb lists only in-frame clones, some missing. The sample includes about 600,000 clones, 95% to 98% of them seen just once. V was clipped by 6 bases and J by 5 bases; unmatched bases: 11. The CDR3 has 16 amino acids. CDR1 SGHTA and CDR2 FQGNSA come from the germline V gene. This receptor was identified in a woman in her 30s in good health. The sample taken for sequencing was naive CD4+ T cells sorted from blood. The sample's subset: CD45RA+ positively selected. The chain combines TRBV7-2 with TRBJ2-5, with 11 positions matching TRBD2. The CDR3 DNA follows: TGTGCCAGCAGTTTGATACTAGCGGGAGTTCGGGAGACCCAGTACTTC. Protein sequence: CASSLILAGVRETQYF.